Each of the 9 T cell receptor beta chains below was sequenced from the same sample in a study of CD8 T cells in Susac syndrome. Random hexamers were used to reverse transcribe the RNA input (roughly 0.5 to 1 ug). TCRdb used MiXCR to reprocess the immunoSEQ multiplex PCR reads, holding one entry per CDR3 protein. The sample has roughly 150,000 distinct CDR3 sequences, 85% to 95% seen once. Sequencing used CD4+ T cells from PBMCs. All receptors come from a human donor with Susac syndrome.

The chain links TRBV29-1 to TRBJ1-1; D unresolved. The V gene's germline CDR1 is SQVTM and CDR2 ANQGSEA. The CDR3 consists of 13 residues. Between the trimmed V and J ends, which lost 2 bases and 6 bases, there was a span of 13 bases. The CDR3 is CSVESSSGSEAFF. CDR3 bases: TGCAGCGTTGAATCTTCGAGCGGCTCTGAAGCTTTCTTT.

This chain connects TRBV4-3 to TRBJ2-1, with a tentative D call TRBD2 (6 bases). CDR3 size: 15 residues. Germline-derived CDR1 and CDR2 are LGHNA and YSLEER. V lost 1 base and J lost 8, with 15 bases in between. DNA for the CDR3: TGCGCCAGCAGCCAAGGGGCTACCCGGAGGGATGAGCAGTTCTTC. Its protein is CASSQGATRRDEQFF.

CDR3 protein: CASSVAPGLIETQYF. CDR3 bases: TGTGCCAGCAGCGTAGCCCCGGGACTAATAGAGACCCAGTACTTC. The V call is TRBV9, the J call TRBJ2-5; 7 bases line up with TRBD2. The CDR3 is made up of 15 amino acids. The V gene end was trimmed by 0 bases and the J gene end by 4 bases; junction bases not matched to a gene: 6. Germline lookup yields CDR1 SGDLS and CDR2 YYNGEE.

CDR3 DNA: TGTGCCAGTAGTACGGGGACTAGCGGGGGCAATGAGCAGTTCTTC. Translation: CASSTGTSGGNEQFF. This chain links TRBV19 with TRBJ2-1, with 14 bases lining up with TRBD2. Germline CDR1 and CDR2: LNHDA and SQIVND (reference sequence). This CDR3 region has 15 residues. The J segment lost 6 bases and the V segment lost 4 bases, leaving 2 bases of the junction unmatched.

The chain couples TRBV7-8 to TRBJ1-6; the match to TRBD1 covers 10 bases. CDR3 length: 14 residues. CDR1 and CDR2 from the germline V gene are SGHVS and FQNEAQ. The V gene end was trimmed by 6 bases and the J gene end by 9 bases; junction bases not matched to a gene: 5. CDR3 in amino acids: CASSLDRGPSPLHF. CDR3 DNA: TGTGCCAGCAGTCTCGACAGGGGGCCTTCACCCCTCCACTTT. Based on the CDR3 plus reference TRBV7-8 and TRBJ1-6, the full variable domain is GAGVSQSPRYKVAKRGQDVALRCDPISGHVSLFWYQQALGQGPEFLTYFQNEAQLDKSGLPSDRFFAERPEGSVSTLKIQRTQQEDSAVYLCASSLDRGPSPLHFGNGTRLTVT.

This clonotype was detected only once. The rearrangement uses TRBV25-1 and TRBJ2-5, with D uncertain. Germline V lookup: CDR1 MGHDK, CDR2 SYGVNS. Trimming took off 1 base at V and 1 base at J, with 7 bases between the two ends. This CDR3 contains 14 residues. The CDR3 bases are TGTGCCAGCAGTGAATTTAAGGGCCAAGAGACCCAGTACTTC. This translates into CASSEFKGQETQYF.

This clonotype was counted a single time. This chain's CDR3 is CASSLDAGGTIQYF. In nucleotides, the CDR3 is TGTGCCAGCAGCTTGGACGCGGGGGGGACCATTCAGTACTTC. The chain is built from TRBV5-6 and TRBJ2-4; the match to TRBD2 covers 9 bases. V lost 0 bases, J lost 9 bases, and 4 bases stayed unmatched. CDR1 is SGHDT, CDR2 YYEEEE, per germline. The CDR3 contains 14 residues.

V gene TRBV5-6 combines with J gene TRBJ1-1; D unclear. Looked up from germline, CDR1 is SGHDT and CDR2 is YYEEEE. Deletions cut 0 bases from V and 0 bases from J, with 15 bases between. The CDR3 spans 17 residues. The CDR3 spells CASSLVLGMGMNTEAFF. DNA of the CDR3: TGTGCCAGCAGCTTGGTTTTGGGGATGGGGATGAACACTGAAGCTTTCTTT.

The chain links TRBV4-1 to TRBJ2-7, with a tentative D call TRBD1 (6 bases). Trimming removed 1 base at V and 0 bases at J, with 13 bases between. The length of the CDR3 is 16 residues. In germline, CDR1 is MGHRA, CDR2 YSYEKL. CDR3 DNA sequence: TGCGCCAGCAGCCAAGCCCGGGACACGTTCTCCTACGAGCAGTACTTC. Its protein is CASSQARDTFSYEQYF.